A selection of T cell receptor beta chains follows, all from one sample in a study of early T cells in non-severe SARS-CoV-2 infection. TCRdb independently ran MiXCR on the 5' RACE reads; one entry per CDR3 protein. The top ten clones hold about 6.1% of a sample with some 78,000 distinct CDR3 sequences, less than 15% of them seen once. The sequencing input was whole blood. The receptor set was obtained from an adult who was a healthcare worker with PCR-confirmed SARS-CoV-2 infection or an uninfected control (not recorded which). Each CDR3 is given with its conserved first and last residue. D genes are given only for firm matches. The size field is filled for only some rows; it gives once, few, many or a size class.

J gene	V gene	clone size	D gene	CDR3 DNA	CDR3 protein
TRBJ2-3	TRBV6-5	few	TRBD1	TGTGCCAGCAGAAGAGTCAACGCGGGACAGGGGGCTGGACTTGCGCAGTATTTT	CASRRVNAGQGAGLAQYF
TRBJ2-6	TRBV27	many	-	TGTGCCAGCAGCAAAACTGGGGCCAACGTCCTGACTTTC	CASSKTGANVLTF
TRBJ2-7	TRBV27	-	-	TGTGCCAGCAGTTTATTAGGGGCCGAGCAGTACTTC	CASSLLGAEQYF
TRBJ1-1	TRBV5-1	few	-	TGCGCCAGCAGCCCGGAGGGGGGGACGGCTGCTTTCTTT	CASSPEGGTAAFF
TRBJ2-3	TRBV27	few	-	TGTGCCAGCAGTTTGATAACCGGGGGCGATGGGGGCACAGATACGCAGTATTTT	CASSLITGGDGGTDTQYF
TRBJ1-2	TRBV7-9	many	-	TGTGCCAGCAGCTCCACCCGGGCCTACATTGGGGGCTACACCTTC	CASSSTRAYIGGYTF
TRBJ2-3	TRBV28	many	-	TGTGCCAGCAGTTTATTGACAGATACGCAGTATTTT	CASSLLTDTQYF
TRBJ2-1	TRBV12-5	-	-	TGTGCTAGTGGCCCTGCCTACAATGAGCAGTTCTTC	CASGPAYNEQFF
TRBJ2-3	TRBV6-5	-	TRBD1	TGTGCCAGCAGTTTCCAGCCGGGACAGGGGGCGAATTCAGATACGCAGTATTTT	CASSFQPGQGANSDTQYF
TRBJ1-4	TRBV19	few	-	TGTGCCAGTAGTCTGCAGGGGAGACCTAATGAAAAACTGTTTTTT	CASSLQGRPNEKLFF
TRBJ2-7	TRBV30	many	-	TGTGCCTGGAGTGTGAACGAGCAGTACTTC	CAWSVNEQYF
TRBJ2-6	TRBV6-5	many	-	TGTGCCAGCAGTCCTATCAAGGAGGGGGCCAACGTCCTGACTTTC	CASSPIKEGANVLTF
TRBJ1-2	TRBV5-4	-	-	TGTGCCAGCAGCTACAGGGATATGGATGGCTACACCTTC	CASSYRDMDGYTF
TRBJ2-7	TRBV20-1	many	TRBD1	TGCAGTGCTAGAGCGGGACAGGGTAGTCCCTACGAGCAGTACTTC	CSARAGQGSPYEQYF
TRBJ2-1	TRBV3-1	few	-	TGTGCCAGCAGCCAAGTCAGGGGTTCCTACAATGAGCAGTTCTTC	CASSQVRGSYNEQFF
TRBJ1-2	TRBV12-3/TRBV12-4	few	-	TGTGCCAGCAGTCCGCCTAGACAGGCCTATGGCTACACCTTC	CASSPPRQAYGYTF
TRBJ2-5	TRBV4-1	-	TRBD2	TGCGCCAGCAGCCAACTAGCGGGGGTCCAAGAGACCCAGTACTTC	CASSQLAGVQETQYF
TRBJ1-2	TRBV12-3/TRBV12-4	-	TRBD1	TGTGCCAGCAGTTTAAGGAGACAGGGGACGGGCTACACCTTC	CASSLRRQGTGYTF
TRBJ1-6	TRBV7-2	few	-	TGTGCCAGCAGCTTACAGCATAATTCACCCCTCCACTTT	CASSLQHNSPLHF
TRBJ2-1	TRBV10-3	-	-	TGTGCCATCAGTGGGGGTAATCAGCAGTTCTTC	CAISGGNQQFF
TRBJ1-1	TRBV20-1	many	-	TGCAGTGCTGCGGGACGGCTGAACACTGAAGCTTTCTTT	CSAAGRLNTEAFF
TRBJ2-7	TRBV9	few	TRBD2	TGTGCCAGCAGCGTTAGACTAGCGGGAGATGACGAGCAGTACTTC	CASSVRLAGDDEQYF
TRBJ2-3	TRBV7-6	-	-	TGTGCCAGCAGCTTAGTTAGGGCAGATACGCAGTATTTT	CASSLVRADTQYF
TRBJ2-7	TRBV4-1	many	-	TGCGCCAGCAGCCAACGACAGGAATACGAGCAGTACTTC	CASSQRQEYEQYF
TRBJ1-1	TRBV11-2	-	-	TGTGCCAGCAGCCCTAACCGGGTGAACACTGAAGCTTTCTTT	CASSPNRVNTEAFF
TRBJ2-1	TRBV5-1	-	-	TGCGCCAGCAGCCTCCCCGGGGGTGAGCAGTTCTTC	CASSLPGGEQFF
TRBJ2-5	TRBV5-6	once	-	TGTGCCAGCAGCTTGGTGGATATCCAAGAGACCCAGTACTTC	CASSLVDIQETQYF
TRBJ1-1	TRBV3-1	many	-	TGTGCCAGCAGCCGACAGAGTTCCATGAACACTGAAGCTTTCTTT	CASSRQSSMNTEAFF
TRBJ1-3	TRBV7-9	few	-	TGTGCCAGCAGCTTAGTCCAGAGCTCTGGAAACACCATATATTTT	CASSLVQSSGNTIYF
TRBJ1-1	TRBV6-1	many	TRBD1	TGTGCCAGCAGTGTAGACAGGGGGGCTGAAGCTTTCTTT	CASSVDRGAEAFF